These T cell receptor beta chains were read from a single sample in a study of shared clonotypes between healthy human individuals. Generated by immunoSEQ multiplex PCR, the TCRdb table keeps only in-frame clones and is missing some. The repertoire consists of some 500,000 clones, with 65% to 80% occurring once and the leading ten covering less than 15%. The source material was PBMCs. These TCRs come from a woman in her 40s in good health. Some clones in this sample may be carry-over from other donors' samples. CDR3s include the opening cysteine and the closing phenylalanine or tryptophan. Fields, in order: clone size, J gene, V gene, CDR3 protein. Size tells how often a clone was seen (once, few, many) or the class of an expanded clone, and some rows leave it out.

>many|TRBJ1-4|TRBV19
CASSPWEQANEKLFF
>.|TRBJ1-4|TRBV7-8
CASSLSSGGVEKLFF
>.|TRBJ2-2|TRBV9
CASTPRGAGNTAGELFF
>.|TRBJ2-3|TRBV5-1
CASSSVGDTQYF
>once|TRBJ2-1|TRBV5-1
CASSSQGGEQFF
>.|TRBJ1-1|TRBV7-9
CASSLPVVGQVMNTEAFF
>.|TRBJ2-5|TRBV28
CASSRDRGPETQYF
>few|TRBJ1-5|TRBV2
CASRGDSGNQPQHF
>.|TRBJ2-7|TRBV6-1
CASVQGLNHPYEQYF
>.|TRBJ2-4|TRBV6-1
CASSEVRVRGLGKNIQYF
>.|TRBJ1-1|TRBV28
CASSLWGRQGNQAFF
>few|TRBJ1-1|TRBV5-5
CASSRTGWVTEAFF
>few|TRBJ2-4|TRBV19
CASSYRGATGNIQYF
>.|.|TRBV27
CASSTRLAGVFEQYF
>few|TRBJ1-5|TRBV30
CAWSSGEFQPQHF
>.|TRBJ2-2|TRBV19
CASNQRAGGFTGELFF
>.|TRBJ1-2|TRBV7-2
CASSASLSDYGYTF
>.|TRBJ2-1|TRBV5-6
CASSLWDEQFF
>once|TRBJ2-5|TRBV16
CASSQFGTGGETQYF
>few|TRBJ1-1|TRBV25-1
CASSGTVTEAFF
>.|TRBJ2-7|TRBV18
CASSPTSGLYEQYF
>.|TRBJ1-5|TRBV28
CASSSSSAGALSQPQHF
>.|TRBJ2-1|TRBV5-1
CASSLEGGSYNEQFF
>.|TRBJ2-7|TRBV18
CASSPPGNHYEQYF
>.|TRBJ1-5|TRBV18
CASTMDNNQPQHF
>.|TRBJ1-6|TRBV5-4
CASSQVSGNSPLHF
>.|TRBJ2-5|TRBV9
CASSVGAGTSGQETQYF
>.|TRBJ2-3|TRBV4-1
CASSHPSGTDTQYF
>.|TRBJ2-2|TRBV9
CASSATGTNTGELFF
>.|TRBJ2-5|TRBV9
CASSVGDGTQETQYF
>.|TRBJ2-1|TRBV5-6
CASSLGLNSYNEQFF
>few|TRBJ1-1|TRBV11-3
CASSARNTEAFF
>.|TRBJ2-1|TRBV28
CASSSIRTSGRERRNEQFF
>.|TRBJ2-2|TRBV7-2
CASSRLGGMYTGELFF
>.|TRBJ2-7|TRBV28
CASSFGGGSYEQYF
>.|TRBJ2-3|TRBV10-3
CAISSGQGMADTQYF
>.|TRBJ2-5|TRBV10-3
CAISEGTVQETQYF
>.|TRBJ2-7|TRBV27
CASNPGRAGREQYF